Presented here are 24 T cell receptor beta chains from one specimen sequenced in a study of a mutant IDH1 vaccine in newly diagnosed glioma. Generated by immunoSEQ multiplex PCR, the TCRdb table keeps only in-frame clones and is missing some. Of over 30,000 clones in the sample, around 77% were seen once. Time point given: week 35, safety follow-up. Mutant IDH1 20-mer peptide, at 300 ug, made up each vaccine dose, with topical imiquimod. Their antigen targets remain unknown. The sequences come from PBMCs, collected from a glioma patient whose treatment included an IDH1 peptide vaccine. These receptors were taken from a woman younger than 45 with glioma. Some clones in this sample may be carry-over from other donors' samples.

This chain links TRBV7-2 with TRBJ1-2; D unclear. V lost 6 bases, J lost 8 bases, and 7 bases lay in between. This CDR3 has 10 amino acids. Germline loops: CDR1 SGHTA, CDR2 FQGNSA. CDR3 sequence: CASSVRGYTF. In DNA form, the CDR3 reads TGTGCCAGCAGTGTAAGAGGCTACACCTTC.

V usage is TRBV7-9 and J usage is TRBJ1-2, with D perhaps TRBD1 (5 bases). The CDR3 totals 12 residues. Between the trimmed V and J ends, which lost 2 bases and 8 bases, there was a span of 9 bases. Germline V CDR1 and CDR2: SEHNR, FQNEAQ (reference sequence). CDR3 in DNA: TGTGCCAGCAGCTTACAAAGGGACGGCTACACCTTC. It translates to CASSLQRDGYTF.

The V call is TRBV5-6, the J call TRBJ2-1; D is unresolved. Looked up from germline, CDR1 is SGHDT and CDR2 is YYEEEE. Trimming removed 0 bases at V and 6 bases at J, with 4 bases between. The CDR3 runs to 12 residues. CDR3 region: CASSLAGNEQFF. The CDR3 bases are TGTGCCAGCAGCTTGGCCGGCAATGAGCAGTTCTTC.

The chain is built from TRBV19 and TRBJ2-2; a possible D gene is TRBD2 (6 bases). The V end was cut by 4 bases, the J end by 6 bases, with 6 bases between. The CDR3 extends over 12 amino acids. The germline V gene has CDR1 LNHDA and CDR2 SQIVND (reference sequence). Here the CDR3 DNA reads TGTGCCAGTAGTAGGGGGGCCGGGGAGCTGTTTTTT. This translates into CASSRGAGELFF.

This rearrangement joins TRBV9 to TRBJ2-7; 9 bases are a match to TRBD2. The CDR3 sequence is 15 residues long. Germline V lookup: CDR1 SGDLS, CDR2 YYNGEE. Trimming removed 0 bases from V and 4 bases from J; junction bases left unmatched: 5. This CDR3 is CASSVVAGARYEQYF. CDR3 DNA: TGTGCCAGCAGCGTAGTAGCGGGAGCCCGGTACGAGCAGTACTTC.

This chain connects TRBV6-5 to TRBJ1-2; possible D gene TRBD1, 5 bases. From germline, CDR1 is MNHEY and CDR2 SVGAGI. Deletions cut 2 bases from V and 8 bases from J, with 6 bases between. This CDR3 comprises 11 residues. CDR3 loop: CASSYGGGYTF. CDR3 DNA: TGTGCCAGCAGTTACGGGGGAGGCTACACCTTC.

The CDR3 region is CASSLVGLYSSGNTIYF. CDR3 DNA: TGTGCCAGCAGCTTGGTTGGATTGTACTCCTCTGGAAACACCATATATTTT. The chain joins TRBV5-6 to TRBJ1-3; no clear D gene. The CDR3 consists of 17 residues. V lost 0 bases and J lost 0, with 13 bases in between. CDR1 and CDR2 (germline): SGHDT, YYEEEE.

In this sample, this clone turned up a few times. The rearrangement uses TRBV7-6 and TRBJ2-1, with 10 bases fitting TRBD1. This CDR3 has 15 residues. J was trimmed by 3 bases and V by 5 bases; bases with no gene match: 4. Germline values: CDR1 SGHVS, CDR2 FNYEAQ. Written as DNA, the CDR3 is TGTGCCAGCAGCCCCCGGGACAGGGGCTACAATGAGCAGTTCTTC. Translated: CASSPRDRGYNEQFF. The full variable domain, in which reference TRBV7-6 and TRBJ2-1 provide the parts outside the CDR3, is GAGVSQSPRYKVTKRGQDVALRCDPISGHVSLYWYRQALGQGPEFLTYFNYEAQQDKSGLPNDRFSAERPEGSISTLTIQRTEQRDSAMYRCASSPRDRGYNEQFFGPGTRLTVL.

The rearrangement links TRBV29-1 to TRBJ2-1; D gene unclear. CDR3 length: 11 residues. In germline, CDR1 is SQVTM, CDR2 ANQGSEA. Trimming pared 5 bases from V and 1 base from J, leaving 3 bases between. CDR3 sequence reads: CSVRSYNEQFF. In DNA, the CDR3 is TGCAGCGTTCGGTCCTACAATGAGCAGTTCTTC.

The chain joins TRBV14 to TRBJ1-1, with D possibly TRBD1 on 5 matching bases. V lost 0 bases to trimming and J lost 5 bases, with 25 bases between them. This CDR3 is 19 amino acids long. Germline V gene sequence: CDR1 SGHDN, CDR2 FVKESK. The CDR3 nucleotides are TGTGCCAGCAGCCAAGATTCCAGGGATCGGACTCGGAGTTATACTGAAGCTTTCTTT. Its protein product is CASSQDSRDRTRSYTEAFF.

This chain links TRBV5-4 with TRBJ2-2; D gene uncertain. V shed 3 bases and J shed 0 bases, with 6 bases lying between them. This CDR3 has 14 amino acids. CDR1 SGHNT and CDR2 YYREEE come from the germline V gene (reference sequence). The CDR3 sequence is CASSSPANTGELFF. CDR3 bases: TGTGCCAGCAGCTCCCCAGCGAACACCGGGGAGCTGTTTTTT.

This clone qualifies as medium-sized. This chain connects TRBV27 to TRBJ1-1; 7 nucleotides line up with TRBD1. Looked up from germline, CDR1 is MNHEY and CDR2 is SMNVEV (reference sequence). Trimming took 0 bases from V and 4 from J; bases not matched to a gene: 8. The CDR3 sequence is 16 residues long. The DNA of the CDR3 is TGTGCCAGCAGTTTATCGTGGGCAGGGGGTAGCACTGAAGCTTTCTTT. Translation gives CASSLSWAGGSTEAFF.

This clone was seen a handful of times. In nucleotides, the CDR3 is TGTGCCAGCAGCTTGGGGAAGACTTGGGGAAACACCATATATTTT. Its translation: CASSLGKTWGNTIYF. V and J are TRBV5-8 and TRBJ1-3; D remains unclear. This CDR3 is built from 15 residues. V gave up 0 bases and J gave up 4 bases, with 11 bases separating them. The germline CDR1 and CDR2 sequences are SGHTS and YDEGEE.

The chain links TRBV11-3 to TRBJ1-1; no clear D gene. Trimming cost V 2 bases and J 0 bases, with 7 bases left between them. The CDR3 loop spans 14 amino acids. CDR1 and CDR2 from the germline V gene are SGHNT and YENEEA. The CDR3 sequence is CASSLFRLNTEAFF. CDR3 coding DNA: TGTGCCAGCAGCTTATTCCGTCTGAACACTGAAGCTTTCTTT. The whole variable domain, remainder taken from reference TRBV11-3 and TRBJ1-1, is EAGVVQSPRYKIIEKKQPVAFWCNPISGHNTLYWYLQNLGQGPELLIRYENEEAVDDSQLPKDRFSAERLKGVDSTLKIQPAELGDSAVYLCASSLFRLNTEAFFGQGTRLTVV.

The rearrangement joins TRBV28 to TRBJ2-2, with no clear D. CDR1 is MDHEN and CDR2 is SYDVKM in the germline V gene. CDR3 length: 15 residues. Trimming removed 3 bases at V and 0 bases at J, with 8 bases between. The CDR3 coding sequence is TGTGCCAGCAGTTTTCACAGAACGAACACCGGGGAGCTGTTTTTT. This gives the protein CASSFHRTNTGELFF.

The V gene is TRBV10-3, the J gene TRBJ2-7; 14 bases match TRBD2. The CDR3 spans 14 residues. Trimming cost V 10 bases and J 6 bases; bases outside gene matches: 8. Germline V gene lookup returns CDR1 ENHRY and CDR2 SYGVKD. Here the CDR3 DNA reads TGTGCCAGCGGGACTAGCGGGAGTTGGGGCGAGCAGTACTTC. Its protein is CASGTSGSWGEQYF.

The chain has TRBV27 and TRBJ2-1, with D tentatively TRBD2 (6 bases). The ends were cut back, 4 bases at V and 1 base at J, with 8 bases in the middle. CDR3 length: 14 amino acids. Per germline, CDR1 MNHEY and CDR2 SMNVEV (reference sequence). DNA for the CDR3: TGTGCCAGCAGTTATGGGGGGTCCTACAATGAGCAGTTCTTC. It specifies CASSYGGSYNEQFF.

V usage is TRBV4-1 and J usage is TRBJ1-5; D is undetermined. CDR3 length: 14 residues. Trimming stripped 1 base from V and 2 bases from J, with 6 bases between. Germline V lookup: CDR1 MGHRA, CDR2 YSYEKL. The CDR3 protein is CASSQGDRNQPQHF. The CDR3 DNA reads TGCGCCAGCAGCCAAGGAGACCGCAATCAGCCCCAGCATTTT.

The chain carries TRBV27 and TRBJ2-3; D may correspond to TRBD1 or TRBD2 (5 bases each). The V gene's germline CDR1 is MNHEY and CDR2 SMNVEV (reference sequence). The CDR3 has 16 amino acids. V was shortened by 0 bases and J by 3 bases, with 13 bases between the two germline ends. CDR3 nucleotide sequence: TGTGCCAGCAGTTTATCCCGTGGGACGGTGACAGATACGCAGTATTTT. It translates to CASSLSRGTVTDTQYF.

The V and J genes are TRBV5-6 and TRBJ2-3, with D maybe TRBD2 (7 bases). Trimming left V 3 bases short and J 0 bases short, with 17 bases between. The CDR3 is 17 amino acids. Germline V CDR1 and CDR2: SGHDT, YYEEEE. The CDR3 nucleotides are TGTGCCAGCAGCTCATTAGCCGGGGGGCTTAGCACAGATACGCAGTATTTT. Residues: CASSSLAGGLSTDTQYF.

The chain joins TRBV4-1 to TRBJ2-5; 9 nucleotides line up with TRBD2. V lost 1 base and J lost 5; bases outside the gene matches: 8. CDR3 length equals 16 residues. Germline loops: CDR1 MGHRA, CDR2 YSYEKL. CDR3 residues: CASSQVLAGKEETQYF. CDR3 nucleotides: TGCGCCAGCAGCCAAGTCCTAGCGGGGAAGGAGGAGACCCAGTACTTC.

In its sample, this clone was seen once. CDR3 nucleotides: TGTGCCAGCAGCGCCGGTGGCTACGAGCAGTACTTC. It translates to CASSAGGYEQYF. J is TRBJ2-7 and V is TRBV9; D not resolved. The germline V gene has CDR1 SGDLS and CDR2 YYNGEE. Between the trimmed V and J ends, which lost 3 bases and 3 bases, there was a span of 7 bases. The CDR3 has 12 amino acids.

The chain carries TRBV29-1 and TRBJ1-1; 8 bases agree with TRBD1. Trimming cost V 3 bases and J 3 bases; bases outside gene matches: 9. This CDR3 region has 15 residues. The V gene's germline CDR1 is SQVTM and CDR2 ANQGSEA. CDR3 region: CSVDGRETGDTEAFF. The CDR3 bases are TGCAGCGTTGACGGTAGGGAGACAGGGGACACTGAAGCTTTCTTT.

The CDR3 bases are TGCGCCAGCAGACCGCGACTAGCGGAGTTAAGGACCCAGTACTTC. Protein: CASRPRLAELRTQYF. This chain connects TRBV5-1 to TRBJ2-5, with 9 nucleotides matching TRBD2. V trimming: 5 bases; J trimming: 7 bases; junction bases outside the gene matches: 12. This CDR3 is 15 amino acids long. The V gene's germline CDR1 is SGHRS and CDR2 YFSETQ.